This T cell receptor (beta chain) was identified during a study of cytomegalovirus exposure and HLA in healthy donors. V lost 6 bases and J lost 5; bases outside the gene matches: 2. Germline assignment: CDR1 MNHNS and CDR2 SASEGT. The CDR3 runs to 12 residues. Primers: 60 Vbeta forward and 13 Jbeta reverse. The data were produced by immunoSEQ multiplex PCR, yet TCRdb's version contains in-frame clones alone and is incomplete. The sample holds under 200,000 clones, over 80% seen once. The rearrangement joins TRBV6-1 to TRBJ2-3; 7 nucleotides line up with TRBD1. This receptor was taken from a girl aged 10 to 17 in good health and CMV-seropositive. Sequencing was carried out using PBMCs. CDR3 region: CASSRQGDTQYF. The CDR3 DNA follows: TGTGCCAGCAGCAGACAGGGAGATACGCAGTATTTT.